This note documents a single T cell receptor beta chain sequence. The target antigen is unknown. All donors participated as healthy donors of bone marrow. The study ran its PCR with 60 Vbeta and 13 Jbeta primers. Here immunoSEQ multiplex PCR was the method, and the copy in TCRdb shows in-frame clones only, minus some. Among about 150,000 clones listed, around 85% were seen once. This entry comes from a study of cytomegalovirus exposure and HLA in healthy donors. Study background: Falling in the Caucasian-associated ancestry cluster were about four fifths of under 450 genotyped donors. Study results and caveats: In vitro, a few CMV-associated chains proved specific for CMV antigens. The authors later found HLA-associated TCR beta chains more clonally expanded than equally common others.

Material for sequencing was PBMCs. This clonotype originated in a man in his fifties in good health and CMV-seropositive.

CDR3 nucleotide sequence: TGTGCCAGCAGTGAAGGGCGGGGGGCTGAAGCTTTCTTT. It is translated as CASSEGRGAEAFF. This rearrangement joins TRBV6-1 to TRBJ1-1, with D possibly being TRBD1 (5 bases). The CDR3 is 13 residues long. The ends were cut back, 1 base at V and 6 bases at J, with 9 bases in the middle. CDR1 and CDR2 from the germline V gene are MNHNS and SASEGT.